This TCR beta chain derives from a study of response to subunit inactivated influenza vaccine. TCRdb analysed the RT-PCR reads with MiXCR anew, one entry per CDR3 protein. Of about 570,000 distinct CDR3 sequences in the sample, 10% to 12% were seen once. This clonotype was observed many times. The CDR3 runs to 13 residues. With 6 bases removed from V and 5 bases from J, the gap between germline ends came to 13 bases. The data were also submitted as part of a second study, on T cells expressing NK-cell markers. As that study records: Production of TCR beta cDNA relied on 5'RACE template switching with UMIs.

The source material was PBMCs from blood, sampled on the day of vaccination. The source is a man aged 45-65 years who received an inactivated influenza vaccine. The rearrangement uses TRBV12-3 or TRBV12-4 and TRBJ1-1; D is perhaps TRBD1 (5 bases). DNA for the CDR3: TGTGCCAGCAGACTAGTGTCAGGGACTGAAGCTTTCTTT. Its translation is CASRLVSGTEAFF.